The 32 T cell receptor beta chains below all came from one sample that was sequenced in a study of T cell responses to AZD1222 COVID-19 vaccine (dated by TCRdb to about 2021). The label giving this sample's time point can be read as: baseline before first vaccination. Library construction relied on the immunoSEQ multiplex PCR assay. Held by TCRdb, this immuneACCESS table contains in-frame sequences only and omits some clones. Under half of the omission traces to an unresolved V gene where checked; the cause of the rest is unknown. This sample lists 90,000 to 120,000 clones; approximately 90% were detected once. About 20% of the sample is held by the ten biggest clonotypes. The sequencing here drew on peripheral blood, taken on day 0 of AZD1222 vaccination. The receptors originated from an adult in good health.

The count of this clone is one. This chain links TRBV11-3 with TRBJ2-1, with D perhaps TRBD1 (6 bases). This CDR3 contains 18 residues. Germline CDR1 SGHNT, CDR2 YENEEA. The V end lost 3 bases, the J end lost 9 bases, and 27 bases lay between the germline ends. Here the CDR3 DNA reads TGTGCCAGCAGCTTGTCCCGAGGTGGACAGCCGTTGTATGTTGAGCAGTTCTTC. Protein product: CASSLSRGGQPLYVEQFF. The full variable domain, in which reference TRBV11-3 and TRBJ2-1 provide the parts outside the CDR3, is EAGVVQSPRYKIIEKKQPVAFWCNPISGHNTLYWYLQNLGQGPELLIRYENEEAVDDSQLPKDRFSAERLKGVDSTLKIQPAELGDSAVYLCASSLSRGGQPLYVEQFFGPGTRLTVL.

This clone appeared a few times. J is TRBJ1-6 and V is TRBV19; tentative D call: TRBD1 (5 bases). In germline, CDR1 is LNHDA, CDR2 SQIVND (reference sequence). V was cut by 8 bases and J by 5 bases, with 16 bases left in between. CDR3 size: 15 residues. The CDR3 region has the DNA TGTGCCAGTCAAGTAGGGACGGCCGATAATTCACCCCTCCACTTT. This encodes CASQVGTADNSPLHF.

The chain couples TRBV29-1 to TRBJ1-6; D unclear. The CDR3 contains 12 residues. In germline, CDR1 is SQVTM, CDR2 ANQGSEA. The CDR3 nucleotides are TGCACTACGAGCTCCTATAATTCACCCCTCCACTTT. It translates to CTTSSYNSPLHF.

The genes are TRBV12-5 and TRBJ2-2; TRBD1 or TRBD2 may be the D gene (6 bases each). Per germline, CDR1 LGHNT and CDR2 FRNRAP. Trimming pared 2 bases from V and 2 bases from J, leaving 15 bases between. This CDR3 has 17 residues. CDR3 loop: CASGLLGGGRNTGELFF. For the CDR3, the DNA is TGTGCTAGTGGTTTGTTAGGTGGGGGGCGAAACACCGGGGAGCTGTTTTTT.

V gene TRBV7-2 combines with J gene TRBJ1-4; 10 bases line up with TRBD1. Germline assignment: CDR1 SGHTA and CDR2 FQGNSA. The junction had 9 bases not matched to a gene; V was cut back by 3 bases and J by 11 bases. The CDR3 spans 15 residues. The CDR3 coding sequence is TGTGCCAGCAGCTTGTCAACCGGGACAGGGGCCAAACTGTTTTTT. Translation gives CASSLSTGTGAKLFF.

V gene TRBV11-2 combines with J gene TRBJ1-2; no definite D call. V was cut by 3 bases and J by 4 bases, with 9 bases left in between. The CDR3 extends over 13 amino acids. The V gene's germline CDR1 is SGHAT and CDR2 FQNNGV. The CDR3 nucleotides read TGTGCCAGCAGCTTGTTGATGGGCTATGGCTACACCTTC. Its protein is CASSLLMGYGYTF.

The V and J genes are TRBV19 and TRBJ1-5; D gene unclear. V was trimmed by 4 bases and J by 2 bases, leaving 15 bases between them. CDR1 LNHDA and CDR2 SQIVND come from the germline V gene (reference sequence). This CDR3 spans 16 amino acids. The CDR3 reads CASSSGVRGGNQPQHF. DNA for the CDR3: TGTGCCAGTAGTAGTGGGGTACGAGGTGGCAATCAGCCCCAGCATTTT. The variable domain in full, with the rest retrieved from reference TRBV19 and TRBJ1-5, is DGGITQSPKYLFRKEGQNVTLSCEQNLNHDAMYWYRQDPGQGLRLIYYSQIVNDFQKGDIAEGYSVSREKKESFPLTVTSAQKNPTAFYLCASSSGVRGGNQPQHFGDGTRLSIL.

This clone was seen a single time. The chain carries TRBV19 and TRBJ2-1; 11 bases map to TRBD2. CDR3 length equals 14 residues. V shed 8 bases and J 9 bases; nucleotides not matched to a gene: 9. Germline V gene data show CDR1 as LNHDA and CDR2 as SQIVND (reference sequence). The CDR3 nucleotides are TGTGCCAGTCAGACTAGCGGGGTGATGGGTGAGCAGTTCTTC. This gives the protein CASQTSGVMGEQFF. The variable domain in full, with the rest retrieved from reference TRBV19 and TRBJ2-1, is DGGITQSPKYLFRKEGQNVTLSCEQNLNHDAMYWYRQDPGQGLRLIYYSQIVNDFQKGDIAEGYSVSREKKESFPLTVTSAQKNPTAFYLCASQTSGVMGEQFFGPGTRLTVL.

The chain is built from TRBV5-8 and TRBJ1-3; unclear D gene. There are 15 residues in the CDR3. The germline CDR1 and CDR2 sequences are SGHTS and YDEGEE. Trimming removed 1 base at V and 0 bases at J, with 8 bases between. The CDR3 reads CASSLRGDSGNTIYF. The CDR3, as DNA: TGTGCCAGCAGCTTGCGCGGAGACTCTGGAAACACCATATATTTT.

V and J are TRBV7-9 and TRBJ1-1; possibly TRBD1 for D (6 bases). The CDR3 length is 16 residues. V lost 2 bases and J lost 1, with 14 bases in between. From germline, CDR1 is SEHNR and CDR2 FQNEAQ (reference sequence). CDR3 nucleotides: TGTGCCAGCAGCTTATTCCCGGACAGCCCGAACACTGAAGCTTTCTTT. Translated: CASSLFPDSPNTEAFF. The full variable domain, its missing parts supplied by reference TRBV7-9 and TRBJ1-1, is DTGVSQNPRHKITKRGQNVTFRCDPISEHNRLYWYRQTLGQGPEFLTYFQNEAQLEKSRLLSDRFSAERPKGSFSTLEIQRTEQGDSAMYLCASSLFPDSPNTEAFFGQGTRLTVV.

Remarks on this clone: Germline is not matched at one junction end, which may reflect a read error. This chain's CDR3 is CASSLAGGAETQYF. The CDR3 DNA sequence: TGTGCCAGCAGCCTAGCGGGGGGAGCAGAGACCCAGTACTTC. The rearrangement uses TRBV7-9 and TRBJ2-5; 11 nucleotides line up with TRBD2. CDR3 length: 14 residues. CDR1 and CDR2 (germline): SEHNR, FQNEAQ (reference sequence).

In nucleotides, the CDR3 is TGCGCCAGCAGCGAAAGACAGGGACCATCCTACGAGCAGTACTTC. It codes for CASSERQGPSYEQYF. The genes are TRBV5-1 and TRBJ2-7; 7 bases fit TRBD1. J was trimmed by 1 base and V by 4 bases; bases with no gene match: 8. Germline CDR1 and CDR2: SGHRS and YFSETQ. The CDR3 has 15 residues.

The CDR3 DNA is TGCAGCGTTATCCGACAGGGGGCGGGTGAGCAGTTCTTC. It is translated as CSVIRQGAGEQFF. The chain employs TRBV29-1 and TRBJ2-1, with 10 bases identical to TRBD1. This CDR3 comprises 13 residues. Trimming at V came to 5 bases and at J to 9 bases, leaving 7 bases not matched to a gene. The germline V gene encodes CDR1 SQVTM and CDR2 ANQGSEA.

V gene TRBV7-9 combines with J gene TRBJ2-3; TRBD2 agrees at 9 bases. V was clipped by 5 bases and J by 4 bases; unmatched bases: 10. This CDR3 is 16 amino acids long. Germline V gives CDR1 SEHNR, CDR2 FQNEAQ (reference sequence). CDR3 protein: CASSPPRGGGADTQYF. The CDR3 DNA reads TGTGCCAGCAGCCCCCCCCGAGGCGGGGGGGCAGATACGCAGTATTTT.

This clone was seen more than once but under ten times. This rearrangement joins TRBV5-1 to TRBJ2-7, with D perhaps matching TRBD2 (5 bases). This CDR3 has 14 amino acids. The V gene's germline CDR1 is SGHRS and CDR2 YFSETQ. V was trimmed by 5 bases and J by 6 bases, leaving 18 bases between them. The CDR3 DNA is TGCGCCAGCAGTTCTTTTAAGGGAGCAAGCGAGCAGTACTTC. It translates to CASSSFKGASEQYF.

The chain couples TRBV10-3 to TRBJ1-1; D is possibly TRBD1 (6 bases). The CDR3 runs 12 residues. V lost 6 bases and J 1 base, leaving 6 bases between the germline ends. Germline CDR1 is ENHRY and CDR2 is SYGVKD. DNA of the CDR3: TGTGCCATCAGGACAGGGAACACTGAAGCTTTCTTT. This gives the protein CAIRTGNTEAFF.

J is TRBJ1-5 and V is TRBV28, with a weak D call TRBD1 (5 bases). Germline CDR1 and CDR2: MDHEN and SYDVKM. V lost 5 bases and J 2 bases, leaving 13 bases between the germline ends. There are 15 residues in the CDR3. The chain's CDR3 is CASSRLGGGNQPQHF. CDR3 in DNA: TGTGCCAGCAGTCGTTTGGGGGGAGGCAATCAGCCCCAGCATTTT.

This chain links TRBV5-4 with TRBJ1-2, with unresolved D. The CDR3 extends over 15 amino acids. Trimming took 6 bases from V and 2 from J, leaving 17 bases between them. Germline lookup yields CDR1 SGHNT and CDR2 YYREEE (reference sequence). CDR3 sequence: CASNPSGGANYGYTF. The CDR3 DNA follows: TGTGCCAGCAACCCCTCGGGAGGCGCCAACTATGGCTACACCTTC. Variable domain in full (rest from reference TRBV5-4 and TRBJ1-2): ETGVTQSPTHLIKTRGQQVTLRCSSQSGHNTVSWYQQALGQGPQFIFQYYREEENGRGNFPPRFSGLQFPNYSSELNVNALELDDSALYLCASNPSGGANYGYTFGSGTRLTVV.

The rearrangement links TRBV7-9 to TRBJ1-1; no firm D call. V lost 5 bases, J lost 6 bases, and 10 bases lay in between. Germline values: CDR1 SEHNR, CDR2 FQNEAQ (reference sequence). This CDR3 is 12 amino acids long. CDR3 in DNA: TGTGCCAGCAGCGGTACAGACGCTGAAGCTTTCTTT. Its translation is CASSGTDAEAFF.

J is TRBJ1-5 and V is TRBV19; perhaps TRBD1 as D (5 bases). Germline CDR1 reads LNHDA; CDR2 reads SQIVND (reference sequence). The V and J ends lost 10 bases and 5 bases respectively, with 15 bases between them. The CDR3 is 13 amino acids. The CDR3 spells CAISDTRDQPQHF. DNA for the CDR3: TGTGCCATCTCGGACACCCGGGATCAGCCCCAGCATTTT.

CDR3 nucleotide sequence: TGTGCCAGCAGTTCCAACAGGGGGGAAGAGCAGTACTTC. Its protein is CASSSNRGEEQYF. V usage is TRBV6-5 and J usage is TRBJ2-7; 8 nucleotides match TRBD1. With V trimmed by 4 bases and J by 7 bases, 6 bases remained unmatched. Per germline, CDR1 MNHEY and CDR2 SVGAGI. The CDR3 is 13 residues long.

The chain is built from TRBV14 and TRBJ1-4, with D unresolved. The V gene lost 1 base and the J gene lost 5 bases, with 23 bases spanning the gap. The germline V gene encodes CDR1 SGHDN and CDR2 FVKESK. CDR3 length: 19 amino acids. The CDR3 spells CASSQGLFKRPRGNEKLFF. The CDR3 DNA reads TGTGCCAGCAGCCAAGGCTTATTCAAGCGTCCCCGGGGAAATGAAAAACTGTTTTTT.

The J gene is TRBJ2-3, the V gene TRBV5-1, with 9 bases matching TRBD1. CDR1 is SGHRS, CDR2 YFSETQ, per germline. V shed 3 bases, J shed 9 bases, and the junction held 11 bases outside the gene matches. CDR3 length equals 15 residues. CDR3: CASSWTGTGPDTQYF. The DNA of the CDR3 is TGCGCCAGCAGCTGGACCGGGACAGGGCCCGACACGCAGTATTTT.

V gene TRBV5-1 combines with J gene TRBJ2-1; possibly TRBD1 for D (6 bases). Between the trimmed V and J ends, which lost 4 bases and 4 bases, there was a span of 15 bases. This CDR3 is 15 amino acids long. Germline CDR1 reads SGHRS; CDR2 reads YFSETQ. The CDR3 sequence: CASSPGNRDYNEQFF. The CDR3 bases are TGCGCCAGCAGCCCGGGAAACAGGGATTACAATGAGCAGTTCTTC. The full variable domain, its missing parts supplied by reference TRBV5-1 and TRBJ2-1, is KAGVTQTPRYLIKTRGQQVTLSCSPISGHRSVSWYQQTPGQGLQFLFEYFSETQRNKGNFPGRFSGRQFSNSRSEMNVSTLELGDSALYLCASSPGNRDYNEQFFGPGTRLTVL.

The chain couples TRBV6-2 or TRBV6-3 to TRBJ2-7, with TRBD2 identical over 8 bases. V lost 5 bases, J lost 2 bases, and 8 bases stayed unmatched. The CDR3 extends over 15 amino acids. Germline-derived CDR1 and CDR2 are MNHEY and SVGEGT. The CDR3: CASSRGGFGPYEQYF. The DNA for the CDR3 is TGTGCCAGCAGTCGGGGGGGTTTTGGTCCCTACGAGCAGTACTTC.

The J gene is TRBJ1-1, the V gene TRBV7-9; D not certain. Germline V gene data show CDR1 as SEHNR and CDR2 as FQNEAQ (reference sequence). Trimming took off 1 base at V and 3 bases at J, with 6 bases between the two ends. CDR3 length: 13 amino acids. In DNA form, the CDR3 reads TGTGCCAGCAGCTTAGTTCGGGACACTGAAGCTTTCTTT. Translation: CASSLVRDTEAFF.

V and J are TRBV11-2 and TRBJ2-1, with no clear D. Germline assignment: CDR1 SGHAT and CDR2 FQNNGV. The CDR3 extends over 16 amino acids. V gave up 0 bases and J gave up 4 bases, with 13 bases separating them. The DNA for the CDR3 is TGTGCCAGCAGCTTAGAGGGCAGTCACTCATACAATGAGCAGTTCTTC. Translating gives CASSLEGSHSYNEQFF.

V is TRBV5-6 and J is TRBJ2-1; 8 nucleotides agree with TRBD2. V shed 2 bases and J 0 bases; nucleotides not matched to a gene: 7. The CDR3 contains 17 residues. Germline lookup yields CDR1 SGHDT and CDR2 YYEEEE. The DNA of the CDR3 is TGTGCCAGCAGCTTTTACGGGGGGGTGAGCTCCTACAATGAGCAGTTCTTC. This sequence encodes CASSFYGGVSSYNEQFF.

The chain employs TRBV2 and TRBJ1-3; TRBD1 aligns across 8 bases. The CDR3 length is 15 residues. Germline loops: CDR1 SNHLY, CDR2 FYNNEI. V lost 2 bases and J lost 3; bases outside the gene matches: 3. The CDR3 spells CASSETRGLGNTIYF. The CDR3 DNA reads TGTGCCAGCAGTGAAACCAGGGGGCTTGGAAACACCATATATTTT.

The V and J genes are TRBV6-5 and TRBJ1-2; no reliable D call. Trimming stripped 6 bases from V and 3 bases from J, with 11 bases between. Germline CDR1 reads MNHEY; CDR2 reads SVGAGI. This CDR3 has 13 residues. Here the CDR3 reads CASSLSGDYGYTF. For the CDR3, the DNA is TGTGCCAGCAGCTTGAGTGGGGACTATGGCTACACCTTC.

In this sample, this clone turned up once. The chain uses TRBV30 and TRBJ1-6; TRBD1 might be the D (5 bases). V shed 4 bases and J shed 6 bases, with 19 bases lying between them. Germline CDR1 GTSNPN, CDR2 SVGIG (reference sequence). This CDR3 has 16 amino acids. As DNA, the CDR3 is TGTGCCTGGAAGGGCCAAGGGGAGGCTTTTAATTCACCCCTCCACTTT. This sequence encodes CAWKGQGEAFNSPLHF.

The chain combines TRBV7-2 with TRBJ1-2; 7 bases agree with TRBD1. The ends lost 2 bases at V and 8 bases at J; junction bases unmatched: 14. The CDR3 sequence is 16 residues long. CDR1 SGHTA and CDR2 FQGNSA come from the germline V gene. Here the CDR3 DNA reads TGTGCCAGCAGCTTACAGGGGAATCGACAGGGCGGGGGCTACACCTTC. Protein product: CASSLQGNRQGGGYTF.